The 9 T cell receptor beta chains in this list originate from one sample, sequenced in a study of cytomegalovirus exposure and HLA in healthy donors. Both 60 Vbeta primers and 13 Jbeta primers went into the PCR. The protocol was immunoSEQ multiplex PCR, while the TCRdb copy is restricted to in-frame clones and leaves out a portion. This table holds about 190,000 clones, about 85% found once. What was sequenced was PBMCs. The receptors were sampled from a woman aged 50 to 60 in good health and CMV-seronegative.

This clone has a handful of counts. In the same sample, other DNA sequences code for this CDR3. The V call is TRBV5-4, the J call TRBJ2-7, with 11 bases matching TRBD1. Germline V CDR1 and CDR2: SGHNT, YYREEE (reference sequence). V dropped 4 bases and J dropped 4; count of bases not matched to a gene: 4. The CDR3 has 14 residues. The CDR3 nucleotides read TGTGCCAGCAGCCCCGGGACAGGGGGGTACGAGCAGTACTTC. Residues: CASSPGTGGYEQYF.

This clone has a single count. The rearrangement uses TRBV18 and TRBJ1-3; TRBD1 aligns across 9 bases. CDR1 is KGHSH, CDR2 LQKENI, per germline. Losses at the gene ends were 6 bases for V and 2 bases for J; bases not matched to a gene: 8. The CDR3 runs 16 residues. CDR3 in amino acids: CASSQPYRGPGNTIYF. CDR3 coding DNA: TGTGCCAGCTCCCAACCCTACAGGGGGCCTGGAAACACCATATATTTT. The full variable domain, with the rest looked up from reference TRBV18 and TRBJ1-3, is NAGVMQNPRHLVRRRGQEARLRCSPMKGHSHVYWYRQLPEEGLKFMVYLQKENIIDESGMPKERFSAEFPKEGPSILRIQQVVRGDSAAYFCASSQPYRGPGNTIYFGEGSWLTVV.

This clone was counted only a few times. The rearrangement uses TRBV2 and TRBJ2-5; the match to TRBD2 covers 8 bases. This CDR3 has 18 residues. Germline V gene sequence: CDR1 SNHLY, CDR2 FYNNEI. The V and J ends lost 4 bases and 3 bases, in that order; junction bases with no gene match: 16. DNA for the CDR3: TGTGCCAGCAGTGGTCGGGTAGCGGGGCCTCAGGGCGAAGAGACCCAGTACTTC. Its translation is CASSGRVAGPQGEETQYF.

This clone was counted between two and nine times. The chain couples TRBV6-1 to TRBJ1-1, with 7 bases identical to TRBD1. Germline lookup yields CDR1 MNHNS and CDR2 SASEGT. The J segment lost 3 bases and the V segment lost 5 bases, leaving 9 bases of the junction unmatched. The CDR3 sequence is 15 residues long. DNA of the CDR3: TGTGCCAGCAGTCCCCGGACAGGAGGATACACTGAAGCTTTCTTT. Protein: CASSPRTGGYTEAFF.

The rearrangement links TRBV11-2 to TRBJ2-2; D may be TRBD2 (5 bases). The CDR3 runs to 14 residues. V shed 5 bases and J shed 4 bases, with 11 bases lying between them. Germline CDR1 reads SGHAT; CDR2 reads FQNNGV. The CDR3 nucleotides read TGTGCCAGCAGCCCTGGACTGCTCACCGGGGAGCTGTTTTTT. Its translation is CASSPGLLTGELFF.

The gene calls are TRBV10-3 and TRBJ2-1, with 10 nucleotides matching TRBD2. This CDR3 has 17 residues. Germline-derived CDR1 and CDR2 are ENHRY and SYGVKD. V was clipped by 0 bases and J by 7 bases; unmatched bases: 9. The CDR3 is CAISESLAGETRNEQFF. CDR3 DNA sequence: TGTGCCATCAGTGAGTCGCTAGCGGGAGAGACAAGGAATGAGCAGTTCTTC.

The chain employs TRBV2 and TRBJ1-5; no firm D call. V was clipped by 5 bases and J by 0 bases, with 11 bases between them. The CDR3 length is 15 residues. In germline, CDR1 is SNHLY, CDR2 FYNNEI. CDR3 coding DNA: TGTGCCAGCAGTTCCAACATTTTTAGCAATCAGCCCCAGCATTTT. It encodes CASSSNIFSNQPQHF.

V usage is TRBV28 and J usage is TRBJ2-7; 8 positions agree with TRBD2. The CDR3 has 14 residues. Germline CDR1 is MDHEN and CDR2 is SYDVKM. J gave up 4 bases and V 9 bases, and 11 bases lay outside the gene matches. In DNA form, the CDR3 reads TGTGCCAGTACAGATAGCGGGACCGTTTACGAGCAGTACTTC. Translating it yields CASTDSGTVYEQYF.

The chain is built from TRBV11-2 and TRBJ2-3; TRBD2 matches 7 bases. The trim removed 3 bases at V and 2 bases at J, leaving 11 bases unmatched. CDR1 SGHAT and CDR2 FQNNGV come from the germline V gene. The CDR3 is 17 residues long. The CDR3: CASSLRGPGGNTDTQYF. The CDR3 DNA reads TGTGCCAGCAGCTTGAGAGGTCCCGGGGGGAACACAGATACGCAGTATTTT. Together with reference TRBV11-2 and TRBJ2-3, the CDR3 gives the full variable domain: EAGVAQSPRYKIIEKRQSVAFWCNPISGHATLYWYQQILGQGPKLLIQFQNNGVVDDSQLPKDRFSAERLKGVDSTLKIQPAKLEDSAVYLCASSLRGPGGNTDTQYFGPGTRLTVL.